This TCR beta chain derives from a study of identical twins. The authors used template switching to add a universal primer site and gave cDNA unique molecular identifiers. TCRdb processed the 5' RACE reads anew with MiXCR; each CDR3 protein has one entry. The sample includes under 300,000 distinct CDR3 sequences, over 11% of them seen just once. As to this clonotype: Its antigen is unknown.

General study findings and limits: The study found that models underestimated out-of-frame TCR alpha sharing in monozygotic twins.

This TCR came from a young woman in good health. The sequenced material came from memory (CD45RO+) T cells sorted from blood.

CDR3 sequence reads: CASSPDPPAGGADTQYF. The CDR3 bases are TGCGCCAGCAGCCCGGACCCACCCGCGGGGGGTGCAGATACGCAGTATTTT. This chain uses TRBV5-1 with TRBJ2-3, with TRBD2 matching 8 bases. J gave up 4 bases and V 4 bases, and 14 bases lay outside the gene matches. The CDR3 runs 17 residues. Germline-derived CDR1 and CDR2 are SGHRS and YFSETQ. The entire variable domain, with the rest obtained from reference TRBV5-1 and TRBJ2-3, is as follows: KAGVTQTPRYLIKTRGQQVTLSCSPISGHRSVSWYQQTPGQGLQFLFEYFSETQRNKGNFPGRFSGRQFSNSRSEMNVSTLELGDSALYLCASSPDPPAGGADTQYFGPGTRLTVL.